This T cell receptor beta chain was documented in a study of cytotoxic CD8 clonotypes in ibrutinib-treated CLL. Whole-study context: It was after a median about 11 months of treatment, range 6 to 36, that response samples were taken.

Extraction of approximately 2 micrograms of genomic DNA from cryopreserved PBMCs supplied material for TCR beta libraries. This CDR3 spans 16 amino acids. V was shortened by 7 bases and J by 1 base, with 17 bases between the two germline ends. Looked up from germline, CDR1 is MDHEN and CDR2 is SYDVKM. Libraries were prepared by immunoSEQ multiplex PCR; TCRdb keeps only in-frame clonotypes and omits some of them. The repertoire holds about 120,000 clones, with approximately 85% as singletons. Sequenced here: PBMCs, sampled after 24 months of ibrutinib treatment. The origin of this receptor is a human donor with chronic lymphocytic leukemia. V is TRBV28 and J is TRBJ1-5; possibly TRBD1 for D (6 bases). In nucleotides, the CDR3 is TGTGCCAGCACCCTGGGGGCAGCACGGAGCAATCAGCCCCAGCATTTT. It codes for CASTLGAARSNQPQHF.